This T cell receptor (beta chain) is from a study of cytomegalovirus exposure and HLA in healthy donors. V gave up 0 bases and J gave up 3 bases, with 18 bases separating them. This CDR3 has 17 amino acids. Germline CDR1 and CDR2: MGHRA and YSYEKL. Assay used: immunoSEQ multiplex PCR; TCRdb lists only in-frame clones, some missing. The sample carries roughly 82,000 clones, approximately 93% recorded once. The source is a man younger than 35 in good health and CMV-seronegative. The rearrangement uses TRBV4-1 and TRBJ2-7, with a tentative D call TRBD1 (5 bases). Source material: PBMCs. CDR3 in amino acids: CASSQEDRQYGRYEQYF. CDR3 sequence (DNA): TGCGCCAGCAGCCAAGAGGACCGACAGTATGGACGCTACGAGCAGTACTTC.